This record concerns one TCR beta chain sequence. This clone's antigen is unknown. No much larger clone exists at a distance of one base, and base qualities are not known. The library was prepared using 5' RACE. Sequencing took place on an Illumina HiSeq 2500. A second PCR of about 7 to 12 cycles was run with a J-beta primer mix and a sample-barcoded 5' primer. A unique molecular identifier was introduced onto each TCR beta cDNA molecule by a template-switch 5' adaptor carrying 12 random nucleotides. Each sample yielded at least 3 million CDR3-containing paired-end reads. The Mint cDNA synthesis kit, primed by a TRBC-specific oligonucleotide, was used to synthesize first-strand cDNA from all RNA. Following uracil-DNA glycosylase treatment, a first 18-cycle PCR with universal primers M1SS and BC2_uni_R was performed on all cDNA. Processing in the source paper ran as follows. Normalization of each sample was performed by random selection of 1 million high-quality reads, each carrying a distinct molecular identifier. Instead of being binned into consensus sequences, reads with shared molecular identifiers were discarded. CDR3 identification, clonotype clustering and error correction used MiTCR with a Q25 quality threshold and the strictest error-elimination algorithm. Lower-bound total TCR beta diversity was estimated with a nonparametric unseen species model using Euler transformation. TCRdb passed the public sequencing reads through fastp at Q25 and MiXCR, retaining productive beta sequences. Each CDR3 protein gets just one entry, which takes the most common genes and DNA from the rows behind it. These V and J calls derive from TCRdb rather than the authors' analysis. Counted in this sample were 600,000 to 800,000 distinct CDR3 sequences; over 40% of them appeared once. The ten top clones hold about 14% of the sample.

Donors were 39 systemically healthy Caucasian individuals from Russia aged 6 to 90 years. Each donor gave approximately 9.3 milliliters of peripheral blood, collected into EDTA-treated Vacutainer tubes. PBMCs were isolated by Ficoll-Paque density-gradient centrifugation, with at least 6.5 million obtained per sample. Trizol reagent was used to extract total RNA from PBMCs, with at least 5.5 micrograms per sample. Naive CD45RAhigh/CD27high T cell percentages were measured by flow cytometry on a PBMC aliquot from every donor. This specimen comes from a study of blood T cells in healthy people across ages (dated by TCRdb to the mid-2010s). Concerning the study at large: In model experiments, template switching captured roughly one uniquely barcoded TCR beta cDNA molecule for every two T cells. Age-related changes in TCR beta repertoire diversity were measured in the study by deep sequencing normalized with unique cDNA molecular identifiers. The donors were divided into four age groups: young (average roughly 15 years), middle-aged (about 39), aged (around 59) and long-lived (approximately 74). To avoid experimental bias, donors of different ages were distributed randomly across sequencing lanes. The study analyzed two additional independent replicas of 1 million unique cDNA reads from the same blood draw for two donors, one aged 18 to 29 and one aged 80 or older. General conclusions and limits of the study: Because profiling used bulk unsorted PBMCs, naive and antigen-experienced compartments could not be compared conclusively. As age increased, observed TCR beta diversity per million T cells dropped in a roughly linear way, and a significant reduction was already evident by age around 41. A strong correlation was found between observed TCR beta diversity and the percentage of naive T cells measured by flow cytometry. Donor CMV infection status was unknown, potentially confounding age-related changes in expanded clonotypes. Compared with the aged group, the long-lived group had more naive CD4+ T cells, fewer expanded clones and increased TCR diversity, a pattern suggesting age selection. Estimates of total diversity based on one million sequenced T cells were considered lower bounds and underestimates.

Trimming removed 2 bases from V and 1 base from J; the gene matches leave 3 bases unexplained. The CDR3 goes from the cysteine to the phenylalanine over 16 residues. Left in the record is the CDR3 DNA by itself, 48 bases read in frame from the first base. The germline V gene gives CDR1 as SGHAT and CDR2 as FQNNGV. This clonotype originated in an elderly woman in good health. What was sequenced was blood. The rearrangement combines TRBV11-2 with TRBJ2-3; the junction holds 10 bases that match TRBD2. At the DNA level, the sequence is TGTGCCAGCAGCTTAAAACTAGCGGGGCGCACAGATACGCAGTATTTT. Its protein product is CASSLKLAGRTDTQYF.